This T cell receptor (beta chain) was recorded in a study of blood T cell repertoires in COVID-19. About the research overall: COVID-19 samples collected from the United States, Italy and Spain covered acute and convalescent phases. Nucleic acid was either cDNA or gDNA, and it came from T cells, B-cell-depleted T cells, or PBMCs.

Study processing details: Reference gene primer amplification gave estimated nucleated cell counts. Generated by immunoSEQ multiplex PCR, the TCRdb table keeps only in-frame clones and is missing some. The V and J calls and the clone size are those of that table, but D and trimming were determined from the DNA. The sample gives roughly 670,000 clones, approximately 90% of which show up once; over 0.2% is in the top ten. The trim removed 3 bases at V and 1 base at J, leaving 4 bases unmatched. CDR3 length: 15 amino acids. The germline gives CDR1 LNHDA, CDR2 SQIVND (reference sequence). The sample consisted of peripheral blood. The clonotype originates from a woman under 30 with acute or convalescent COVID-19. V gene TRBV19 combines with J gene TRBJ2-3, with TRBD1 identical over 7 bases. The CDR3 DNA is TGTGCCAGTAGTATCCAAGGGGGCGGCACAGATACGCAGTATTTT. This gives the protein CASSIQGGGTDTQYF.